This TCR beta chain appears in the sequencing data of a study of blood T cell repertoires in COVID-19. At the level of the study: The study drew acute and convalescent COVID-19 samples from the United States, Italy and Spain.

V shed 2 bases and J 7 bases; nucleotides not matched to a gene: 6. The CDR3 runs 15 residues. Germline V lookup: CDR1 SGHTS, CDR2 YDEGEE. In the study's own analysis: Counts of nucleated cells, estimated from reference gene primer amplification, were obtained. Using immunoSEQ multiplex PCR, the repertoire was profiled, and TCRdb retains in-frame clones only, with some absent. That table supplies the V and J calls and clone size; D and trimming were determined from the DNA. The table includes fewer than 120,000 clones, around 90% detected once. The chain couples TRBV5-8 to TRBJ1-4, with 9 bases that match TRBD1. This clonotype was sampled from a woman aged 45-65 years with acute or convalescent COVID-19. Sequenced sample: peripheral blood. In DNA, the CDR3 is TGTGCCAGCAGCTTCCGGACAGGGGTCGGTGAAAAACTGTTTTTT. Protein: CASSFRTGVGEKLFF.